The rows below give T cell receptor beta chains drawn from one sample of a study of blood T cell repertoires in COVID-19. This table comes from immunoSEQ multiplex PCR, and its TCRdb copy is limited to in-frame clones, with some not included. The sample includes about 270,000 clones, 85% of them seen just once. Input material: peripheral blood. These receptors came from a human donor in a cohort sampled during active COVID-19. CDR3s include the opening cysteine and the closing phenylalanine or tryptophan. D genes are given only for firm matches. The size field is filled for only some rows; it gives once, few, many or a size class.

J: TRBJ2-7
D: TRBD1
V: TRBV6-5
size: -
DNA: TGTGCCAGCAGAGCCGGGACAGGGCCCTACGAGCAGTACTTC
CDR3: CASRAGTGPYEQYF

J: TRBJ2-3
D: -
V: TRBV5-6
size: many
DNA: TGTGCCAGCACTCAGAGCGGGCCCCGTACGCAGTATTTT
CDR3: CASTQSGPRTQYF

J: TRBJ2-1
D: -
V: TRBV6-5
size: -
DNA: TGTGCCAGCACAGAAAGCGGGTTATCCTACAATGAGCAGTTCTTC
CDR3: CASTESGLSYNEQFF

J: TRBJ2-3
D: -
V: TRBV19
size: -
DNA: TGTGCCAGTACAGGGCGGGAGAGGGGGTCGCAGTATTTT
CDR3: CASTGRERGSQYF

J: TRBJ2-7
D: TRBD2
V: TRBV7-2
size: -
DNA: TGTGCCAGCAGCCTCGGGGGGGACCTCTACGAGCAGTACTTC
CDR3: CASSLGGDLYEQYF

J: TRBJ1-4
D: -
V: TRBV28
size: -
DNA: TGTGTCGTCTCACAGGGTTCTAATGAAAAACTGTTTTTT
CDR3: CVVSQGSNEKLFF

J: TRBJ2-5
D: -
V: TRBV12-2
size: few
DNA: TGTGCAAGTCGCCTGAGTGGCCTACTAGCGACCCAAGAGACCCAGTACTTC
CDR3: CASRLSGLLATQETQYF

J: TRBJ2-7
D: -
V: TRBV1
size: -
DNA: TGCACCAGCAGCCTCCACCCGCTTAGGACTAGCCCCTACGAGCAGTACTTC
CDR3: CTSSLHPLRTSPYEQYF

J: TRBJ2-2
D: TRBD1
V: TRBV19
size: -
DNA: TGTGCCAGTAGTAGAGGGACAGGGGGTACCGGGGAGCTGTTTTTT
CDR3: CASSRGTGGTGELFF

J: TRBJ2-5
D: TRBD2
V: TRBV19
size: -
DNA: TGTGCCAGTAGTAGCGGGAGTTCAGAGACCCAGTACTTC
CDR3: CASSSGSSETQYF

J: TRBJ1-1
D: -
V: TRBV3-1/TRBV3-2
size: -
DNA: TGTGCCAGCAGCCAAGTTCAAGGGAGGACTGAAGCTTTCTTT
CDR3: CASSQVQGRTEAFF

J: TRBJ1-6
D: -
V: TRBV6-5
size: -
DNA: TGTGCCAGCAGAGCTACAGGGCTAGGGTCACCCCTCCACTTT
CDR3: CASRATGLGSPLHF

J: TRBJ1-4
D: TRBD1
V: TRBV28
size: -
DNA: TGTGCCAGCAGAACAGGGGGCCAGGGTGAAAAACTGTTTTTT
CDR3: CASRTGGQGEKLFF

J: TRBJ1-5
D: -
V: TRBV28
size: -
DNA: TGTGCCAGCCTACAGGGTGATTGGAATCAGCCCCAGCATTTT
CDR3: CASLQGDWNQPQHF

J: TRBJ1-4
D: -
V: TRBV2
size: -
DNA: TGTGCCAGTGGGGCAGGGGATGAAAAACTGTTTTTT
CDR3: CASGAGDEKLFF

J: TRBJ2-1
D: TRBD2
V: TRBV4-2
size: -
DNA: TGTGCCAGCACGACAGGTCAACTAGCGGGAGATAGCTATGAGCAGTTCTTC
CDR3: CASTTGQLAGDSYEQFF

J: TRBJ1-1
D: -
V: TRBV5-1
size: -
DNA: TGCGCCAGCAGCTTGGCGCAGGGGAACACTGAAGCTTTCTTT
CDR3: CASSLAQGNTEAFF

J: TRBJ2-7
D: TRBD2
V: TRBV20-1
size: -
DNA: TGCAGTGCTAGTCATCCTAGCGGGAATGCCTACGAGCAGTACTTC
CDR3: CSASHPSGNAYEQYF

J: TRBJ2-1
D: -
V: TRBV21-1
size: -
DNA: TGTGCCAGCAGCAAAGCTACTATACAGGGGAGGTCCTACAATGAGCAGTTCTTC
CDR3: CASSKATIQGRSYNEQFF

J: TRBJ2-7
D: -
V: TRBV5-6
size: -
DNA: TGTGCCAGCAGCTACACAGGACAAGTTTACTACGAGCAGTACTTC
CDR3: CASSYTGQVYYEQYF

J: TRBJ1-6
D: TRBD1
V: TRBV2
size: -
DNA: TGTGCCAGCAGGGACAGGGGCTCCTATAATTCACCCCTCCACTTT
CDR3: CASRDRGSYNSPLHF

J: TRBJ2-5
D: -
V: TRBV3-1/TRBV3-2
size: -
DNA: TGTGCCAGCAGCCACCAAGGGGGGGCCCAGTACTTC
CDR3: CASSHQGGAQYF

J: TRBJ1-1
D: TRBD1
V: TRBV6-5
size: -
DNA: TGTGCCAGCAGTAACGACAGGGGGAACACTGAAGCTTTCTTT
CDR3: CASSNDRGNTEAFF

J: TRBJ2-2
D: TRBD1
V: TRBV18
size: few
DNA: TGTGCCAGCTCACCCGGGACAGTCTACACCGGGGAGCTGTTTTTT
CDR3: CASSPGTVYTGELFF

J: TRBJ1-5
D: -
V: TRBV6-5
size: -
DNA: TGTGCCAGCAGTTTCGACAGAAATCAGCCCCAGCATTTT
CDR3: CASSFDRNQPQHF

J: TRBJ2-7
D: TRBD1
V: TRBV27
size: -
DNA: TGTGCCAGCAGTTTAAGGAGGGGCGGGACAGGGGTGGACGAGCAGTACTTC
CDR3: CASSLRRGGTGVDEQYF

J: TRBJ2-6
D: -
V: TRBV4-1
size: -
DNA: TGCGCCAGCAGCCCCACTGGGGCTGCTGGGGCCAACGTCCTGACTTTC
CDR3: CASSPTGAAGANVLTF

J: TRBJ1-2
D: -
V: TRBV19
size: -
DNA: TGTGCCAGTAGTATACCGGGGGACCTTAACTATGGCTACACCTTC
CDR3: CASSIPGDLNYGYTF

J: TRBJ1-4
D: TRBD1
V: TRBV7-8
size: -
DNA: TGTGCCAGCAGCTCTTCAGGGGGCTATGAAAAACTGTTTTTT
CDR3: CASSSSGGYEKLFF

J: TRBJ2-1
D: -
V: TRBV29-1
size: -
DNA: TGCAGCGTTGTGGGCTGGAGAGGGGGCAATGAGCAGTTCTTC
CDR3: CSVVGWRGGNEQFF

J: TRBJ1-2
D: TRBD1
V: TRBV7-9
size: -
DNA: TGTGCCAGCAGCTTGATGGGACAGTCCTATGGCTACACCTTC
CDR3: CASSLMGQSYGYTF

J: TRBJ2-2
D: -
V: TRBV3-1/TRBV3-2
size: -
DNA: TGTGCCAGCAGCCGTGGAGCGGGCAACACCGGGGAGCTGTTTTTT
CDR3: CASSRGAGNTGELFF

J: TRBJ2-5
D: TRBD1
V: TRBV18
size: -
DNA: TGTGCCAGCTCACCACGAGTGACAGGGTCCTCGAGCGAGACCCAGTACTTC
CDR3: CASSPRVTGSSSETQYF

J: TRBJ1-2
D: -
V: TRBV2
size: -
DNA: TGTGCCAGCAGTGAAGTGAGGGCCCCCTATGGCTACACCTTC
CDR3: CASSEVRAPYGYTF

J: TRBJ1-2
D: TRBD1
V: TRBV10-3
size: -
DNA: TGTGCCATCAGGGGGGACAGGTCGGATGGCTACACCTTC
CDR3: CAIRGDRSDGYTF

J: TRBJ1-1
D: -
V: TRBV5-1
size: few
DNA: TGCGCCAGCAGCTTGGACAACATGAACACTGAAGCTTTCTTT
CDR3: CASSLDNMNTEAFF

J: TRBJ2-3
D: TRBD2
V: TRBV19
size: -
DNA: TGTGCCAGTAGTATCTTCTTGACTAGCGGTAGCACAGATACGCAGTATTTT
CDR3: CASSIFLTSGSTDTQYF

J: TRBJ2-5
D: -
V: TRBV6-5
size: -
DNA: TGTGCCAGCAGTTACGGGGGGTCCCAGCGGGAGACCCAGTACTTC
CDR3: CASSYGGSQRETQYF

J: TRBJ2-1
D: TRBD2
V: TRBV24-1
size: -
DNA: TGTGCCACCAGCCCCGCCCCTTCTGGCGGGGGCTACAATGAGCAGTTCTTC
CDR3: CATSPAPSGGGYNEQFF

J: TRBJ1-6
D: TRBD1
V: TRBV18
size: -
DNA: TGTGCCAGCTCACCAAGTGACAGGGCGAATTCACCCCTCCACTTT
CDR3: CASSPSDRANSPLHF

J: TRBJ2-1
D: -
V: TRBV4-1
size: -
DNA: TGCGCCAGCAGCCAAGATAGAGGGGGCTCCTACAATGAGCAGTTCTTC
CDR3: CASSQDRGGSYNEQFF

J: TRBJ2-2
D: -
V: TRBV24-1
size: once
DNA: TGTGCCACCAGTGATTTCTCGCGAGGTAGCGGGGAGCTGTTTTTT
CDR3: CATSDFSRGSGELFF

J: TRBJ2-1
D: -
V: TRBV11-2
size: once
DNA: TGTGCCAGCAGCTTACCAATAATAGGGGGTGTGCAGTTCTTC
CDR3: CASSLPIIGGVQFF

J: TRBJ2-5
D: -
V: TRBV21-1
size: -
DNA: TGTGCCAGCAGCAAAGTGCAGGGCCCGCGTGAGGAGACCCAGTACTTC
CDR3: CASSKVQGPREETQYF

J: TRBJ2-5
D: TRBD2
V: TRBV6-2/TRBV6-3
size: -
DNA: TGTGCCAGCAGTGTGACCCAGGGAGGGAGGTGGGAGACCCAGTACTTC
CDR3: CASSVTQGGRWETQYF

J: TRBJ1-2
D: TRBD1
V: TRBV19
size: -
DNA: TGTGCCAGTAACCCGGACAGGGGCTATGGCTACACCTTC
CDR3: CASNPDRGYGYTF

J: TRBJ1-5
D: -
V: TRBV24-1
size: -
DNA: TGTGCCACCACCGAGGTCATAGGCCAGCCCCAGCATTTT
CDR3: CATTEVIGQPQHF

J: TRBJ2-2
D: TRBD1
V: TRBV23-1
size: -
DNA: TGCGCCAGCACCCGGACAGGGGGGACCGGGGAGCTGTTTTTT
CDR3: CASTRTGGTGELFF

J: TRBJ1-1
D: -
V: TRBV7-2
size: -
DNA: TGTGCCAGCAGCCGCGCTACAGGGAACACTGAAGCTTTCTTT
CDR3: CASSRATGNTEAFF

J: TRBJ1-4
D: -
V: TRBV6-5
size: -
DNA: TGTGCCAGCAGTTACTCGGTAGGAGGGGATGAAAAACTGTTTTTT
CDR3: CASSYSVGGDEKLFF

J: TRBJ2-7
D: -
V: TRBV28
size: -
DNA: TGTGCCAGCAGTTTACGGGGGGAGCAGTACTTC
CDR3: CASSLRGEQYF

J: TRBJ1-5
D: -
V: TRBV3-1/TRBV3-2
size: -
DNA: TGTGCCAGCAGCCATGCAGGGGTGCTCAATCAGCCCCAGCATTTT
CDR3: CASSHAGVLNQPQHF

J: TRBJ2-1
D: TRBD2
V: TRBV10-3
size: -
DNA: TGTGCCACAGCTAGCGGGAATCAGTACAATGAGCAGTTCTTC
CDR3: CATASGNQYNEQFF

J: TRBJ2-2
D: -
V: TRBV24-1
size: -
DNA: TGTGCCACCAGTGAAACTACGGGACAGAACACCGGGGAGCTGTTTTTT
CDR3: CATSETTGQNTGELFF

J: TRBJ2-1
D: TRBD2
V: TRBV19
size: -
DNA: TGTGCCAGTGGTGCCCTAGCGGGAGGGGGTGAGCAGTTCTTC
CDR3: CASGALAGGGEQFF

J: TRBJ2-7
D: TRBD1
V: TRBV7-8
size: -
DNA: TGTGCCAGCAGCTCCGATCGGACAGGGGCCTACGAGCAGTACTTC
CDR3: CASSSDRTGAYEQYF

J: TRBJ2-1
D: -
V: TRBV29-1
size: -
DNA: TGCAGCGCAAAGCGGCCCTCTTTGGGTGAGCAGTTCTTC
CDR3: CSAKRPSLGEQFF